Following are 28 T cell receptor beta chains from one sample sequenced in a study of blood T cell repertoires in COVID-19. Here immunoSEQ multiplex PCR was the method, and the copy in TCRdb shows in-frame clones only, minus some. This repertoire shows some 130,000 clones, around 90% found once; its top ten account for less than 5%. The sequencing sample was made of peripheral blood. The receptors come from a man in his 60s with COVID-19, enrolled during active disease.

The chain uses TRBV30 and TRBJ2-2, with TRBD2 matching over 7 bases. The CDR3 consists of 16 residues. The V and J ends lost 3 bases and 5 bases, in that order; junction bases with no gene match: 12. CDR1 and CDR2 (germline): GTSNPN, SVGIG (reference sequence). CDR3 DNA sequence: TGTGCCTGGAGGGTCGGCGGGAGCCAGGGAACCGGGGAGCTGTTTTTT. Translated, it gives CAWRVGGSQGTGELFF.

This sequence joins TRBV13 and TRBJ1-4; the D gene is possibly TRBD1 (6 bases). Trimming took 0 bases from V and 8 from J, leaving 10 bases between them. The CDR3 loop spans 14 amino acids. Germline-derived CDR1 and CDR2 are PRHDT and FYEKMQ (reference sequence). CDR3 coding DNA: TGTGCCAGCAGCTTAGGACAGGGCTTGGAAAAACTGTTTTTT. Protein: CASSLGQGLEKLFF.

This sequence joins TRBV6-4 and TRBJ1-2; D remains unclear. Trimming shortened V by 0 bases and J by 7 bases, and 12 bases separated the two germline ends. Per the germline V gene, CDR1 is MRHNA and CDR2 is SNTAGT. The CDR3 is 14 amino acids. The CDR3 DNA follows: TGTGCCAGCAGTGACTCGTTCGGGGTGGGTGGCTACACCTTC. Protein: CASSDSFGVGGYTF.

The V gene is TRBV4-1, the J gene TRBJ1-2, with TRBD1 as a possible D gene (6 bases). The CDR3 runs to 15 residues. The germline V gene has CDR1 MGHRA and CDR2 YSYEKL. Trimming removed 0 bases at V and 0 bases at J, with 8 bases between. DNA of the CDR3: TGCGCCAGCAGCCAAGACGGGACAACTAACTATGGCTACACCTTC. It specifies CASSQDGTTNYGYTF.

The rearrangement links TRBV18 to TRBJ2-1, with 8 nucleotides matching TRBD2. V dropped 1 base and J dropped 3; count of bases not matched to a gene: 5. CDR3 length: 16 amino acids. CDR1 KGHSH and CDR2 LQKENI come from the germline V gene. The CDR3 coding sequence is TGTGCCAGCTCACCACGGGGTAGCGGGAACTACAATGAGCAGTTCTTC. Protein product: CASSPRGSGNYNEQFF.

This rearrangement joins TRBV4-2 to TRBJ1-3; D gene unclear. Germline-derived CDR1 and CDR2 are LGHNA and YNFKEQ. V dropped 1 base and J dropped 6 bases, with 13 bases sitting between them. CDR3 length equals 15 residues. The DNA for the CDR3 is TGTGCCAGCAGCCAAGGAAGCGGACGGGAAAACACCATATATTTT. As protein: CASSQGSGRENTIYF.

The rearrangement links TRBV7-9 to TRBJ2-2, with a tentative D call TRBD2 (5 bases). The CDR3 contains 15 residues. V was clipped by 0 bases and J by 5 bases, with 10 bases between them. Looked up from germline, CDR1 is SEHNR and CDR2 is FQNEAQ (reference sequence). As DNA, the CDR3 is TGTGCCAGCAGCTTAGCAGGGAGAGTGACCGGGGAGCTGTTTTTT. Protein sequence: CASSLAGRVTGELFF.

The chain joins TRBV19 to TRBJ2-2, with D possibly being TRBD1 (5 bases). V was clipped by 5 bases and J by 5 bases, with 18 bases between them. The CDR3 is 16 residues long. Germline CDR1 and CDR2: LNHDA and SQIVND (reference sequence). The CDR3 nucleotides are TGTGCCAGTAGTGGGCCCCCAGGGAAATGGACCGGGGAGCTGTTTTTT. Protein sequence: CASSGPPGKWTGELFF.

The chain's CDR3 is CASSISKGLPSYEQYF. The CDR3, as DNA: TGTGCCAGTAGTATTTCTAAGGGACTTCCCTCCTACGAGCAGTACTTC. The V gene is TRBV19, the J gene TRBJ2-7, with D possibly matching TRBD2 (6 bases). Trimming shortened V by 3 bases and J by 0 bases, and 15 bases separated the two germline ends. Germline CDR1 and CDR2: LNHDA and SQIVND (reference sequence). CDR3 length: 16 amino acids.

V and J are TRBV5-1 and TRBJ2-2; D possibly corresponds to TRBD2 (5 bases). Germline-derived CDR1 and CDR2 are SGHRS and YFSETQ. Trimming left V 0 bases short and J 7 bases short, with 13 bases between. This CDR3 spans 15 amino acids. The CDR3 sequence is CASSLDGSFSGELFF. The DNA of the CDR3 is TGCGCCAGCAGCTTGGATGGGAGTTTTAGCGGGGAGCTGTTTTTT. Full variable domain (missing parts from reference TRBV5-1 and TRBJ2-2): KAGVTQTPRYLIKTRGQQVTLSCSPISGHRSVSWYQQTPGQGLQFLFEYFSETQRNKGNFPGRFSGRQFSNSRSEMNVSTLELGDSALYLCASSLDGSFSGELFFGEGSRLTVL.

The CDR3 DNA is TGCAGCGTTGCCCAATTAGAAGACAATGAGCAGTTCTTC. Its translation: CSVAQLEDNEQFF. V is TRBV29-1 and J is TRBJ2-1, with D unclear. Germline lookup yields CDR1 SQVTM and CDR2 ANQGSEA. This CDR3 is 13 amino acids long. V lost 4 bases and J 5 bases, leaving 12 bases between the germline ends.

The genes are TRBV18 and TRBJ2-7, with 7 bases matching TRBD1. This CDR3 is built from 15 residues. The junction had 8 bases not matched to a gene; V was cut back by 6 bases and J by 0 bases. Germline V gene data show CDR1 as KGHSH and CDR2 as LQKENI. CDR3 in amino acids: CASSPDRMSSYEQYF. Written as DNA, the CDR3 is TGTGCCAGCTCTCCGGACAGGATGAGCTCCTACGAGCAGTACTTC.

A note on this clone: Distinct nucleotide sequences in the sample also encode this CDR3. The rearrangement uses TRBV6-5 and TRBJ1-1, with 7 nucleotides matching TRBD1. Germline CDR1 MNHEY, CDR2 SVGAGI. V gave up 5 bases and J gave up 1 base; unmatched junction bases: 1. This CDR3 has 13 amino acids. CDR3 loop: CASSRTGNTEAFF. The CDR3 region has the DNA TGTGCCAGCAGTCGGACAGGGAACACTGAAGCTTTCTTT.

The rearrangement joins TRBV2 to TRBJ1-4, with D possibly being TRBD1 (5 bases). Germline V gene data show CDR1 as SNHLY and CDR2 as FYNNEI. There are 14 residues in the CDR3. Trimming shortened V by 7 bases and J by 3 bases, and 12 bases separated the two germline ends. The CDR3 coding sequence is TGTGCCAGCACCCCGACAGTCTCTAATGAAAAACTGTTTTTT. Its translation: CASTPTVSNEKLFF.

CDR3 coding DNA: TGTGCCACCAACGAGGGGGCGAGCAATGAGCAGTTCTTC. This encodes CATNEGASNEQFF. The chain carries TRBV24-1 and TRBJ2-1, with 7 bases lining up with TRBD1. CDR1 and CDR2 (germline): KGHDR, SFDVKD. There are 13 residues in the CDR3. V was pared by 8 bases and J by 6 bases, with 6 bases of the junction left unmatched.

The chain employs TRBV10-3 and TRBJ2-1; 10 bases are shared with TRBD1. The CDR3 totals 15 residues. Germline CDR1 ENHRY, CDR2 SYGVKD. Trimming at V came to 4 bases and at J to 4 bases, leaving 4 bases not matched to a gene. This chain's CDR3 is CAISVPGQGYNEQFF. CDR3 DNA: TGTGCCATCAGTGTACCGGGACAGGGGTACAATGAGCAGTTCTTC.

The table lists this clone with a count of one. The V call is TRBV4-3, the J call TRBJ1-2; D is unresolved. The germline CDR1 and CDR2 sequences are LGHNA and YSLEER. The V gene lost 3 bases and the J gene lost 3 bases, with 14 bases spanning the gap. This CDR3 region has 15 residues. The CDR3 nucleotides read TGCGCCAGCAGCCAGGCCGGCCAGGTCTACTATGGCTACACCTTC. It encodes CASSQAGQVYYGYTF.

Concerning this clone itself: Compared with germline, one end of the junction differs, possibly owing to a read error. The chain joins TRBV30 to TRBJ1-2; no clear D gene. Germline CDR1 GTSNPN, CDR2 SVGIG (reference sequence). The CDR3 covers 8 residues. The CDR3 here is CAWTPGVF. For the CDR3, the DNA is TGTGCCTGGACGCCGGGAGTCTTC.

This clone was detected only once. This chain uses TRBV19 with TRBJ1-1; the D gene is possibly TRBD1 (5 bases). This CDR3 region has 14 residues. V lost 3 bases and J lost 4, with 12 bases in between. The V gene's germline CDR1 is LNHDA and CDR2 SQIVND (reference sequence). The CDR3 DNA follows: TGTGCCAGTAGTATTAGCACGGACATCACTGAAGCTTTCTTT. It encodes CASSISTDITEAFF. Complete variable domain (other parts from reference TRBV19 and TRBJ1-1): DGGITQSPKYLFRKEGQNVTLSCEQNLNHDAMYWYRQDPGQGLRLIYYSQIVNDFQKGDIAEGYSVSREKKESFPLTVTSAQKNPTAFYLCASSISTDITEAFFGQGTRLTVV.

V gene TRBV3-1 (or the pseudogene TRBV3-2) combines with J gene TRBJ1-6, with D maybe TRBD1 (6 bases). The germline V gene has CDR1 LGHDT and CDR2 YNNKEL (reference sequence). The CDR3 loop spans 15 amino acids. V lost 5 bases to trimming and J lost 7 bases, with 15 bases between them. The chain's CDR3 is CASSSRGQRNSPLHF. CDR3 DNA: TGTGCCAGCAGCTCCCGCGGACAGCGGAATTCACCCCTCCACTTT.

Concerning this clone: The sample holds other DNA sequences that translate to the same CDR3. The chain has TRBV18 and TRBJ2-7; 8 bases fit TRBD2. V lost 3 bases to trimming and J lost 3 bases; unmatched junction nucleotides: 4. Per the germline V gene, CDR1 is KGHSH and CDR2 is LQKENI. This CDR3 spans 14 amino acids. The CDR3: CASSPRAGDYEQYF. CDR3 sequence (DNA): TGTGCCAGCTCACCGAGAGCGGGAGACTACGAGCAGTACTTC. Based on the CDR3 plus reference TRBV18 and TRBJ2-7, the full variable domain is NAGVMQNPRHLVRRRGQEARLRCSPMKGHSHVYWYRQLPEEGLKFMVYLQKENIIDESGMPKERFSAEFPKEGPSILRIQQVVRGDSAAYFCASSPRAGDYEQYFGPGTRLTVT.

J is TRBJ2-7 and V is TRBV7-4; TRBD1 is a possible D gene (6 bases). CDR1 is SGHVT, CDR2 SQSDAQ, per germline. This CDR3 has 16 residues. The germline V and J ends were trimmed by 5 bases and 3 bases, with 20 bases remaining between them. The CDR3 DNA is TGTGCCAGCAGCCCGACAGGTTTCCAGAACCGCTACGAGCAGTACTTC. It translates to CASSPTGFQNRYEQYF.

The CDR3 nucleotides are TGTGCCAGTAGAAGACAGGGACCCCAAGAGACCCAGTACTTC. Residues: CASRRQGPQETQYF. The V and J genes are TRBV19 and TRBJ2-5; 7 bases are shared with TRBD1. This CDR3 region has 14 residues. Germline CDR1 LNHDA, CDR2 SQIVND (reference sequence). After removal of 6 bases from V and 1 base from J, the junction contained 5 bases not matched to a gene.

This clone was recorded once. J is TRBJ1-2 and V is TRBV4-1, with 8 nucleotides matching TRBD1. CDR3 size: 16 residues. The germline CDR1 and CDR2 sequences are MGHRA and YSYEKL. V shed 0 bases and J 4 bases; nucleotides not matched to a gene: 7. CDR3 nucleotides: TGCGCCAGCAGCCAAGATGCAGGGGGCACAAGCTATGGCTACACCTTC. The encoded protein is CASSQDAGGTSYGYTF.

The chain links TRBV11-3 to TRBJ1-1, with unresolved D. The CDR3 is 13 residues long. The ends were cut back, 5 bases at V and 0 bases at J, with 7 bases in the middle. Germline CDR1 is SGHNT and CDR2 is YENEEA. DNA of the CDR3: TGTGCCAGCAGCCTTACTTTGAACACTGAAGCTTTCTTT. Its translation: CASSLTLNTEAFF.

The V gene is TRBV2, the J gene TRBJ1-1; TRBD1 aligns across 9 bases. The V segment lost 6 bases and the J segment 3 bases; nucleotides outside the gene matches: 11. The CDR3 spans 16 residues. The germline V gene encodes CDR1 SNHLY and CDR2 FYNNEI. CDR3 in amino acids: CASRRSTGGWDTEAFF. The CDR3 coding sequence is TGTGCCAGCAGGAGGTCGACAGGGGGGTGGGACACTGAAGCTTTCTTT. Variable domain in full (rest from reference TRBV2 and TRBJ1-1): EPEVTQTPSHQVTQMGQEVILRCVPISNHLYFYWYRQILGQKVEFLVSFYNNEISEKSEIFDDQFSVERPDGSNFTLKIRSTKLEDSAMYFCASRRSTGGWDTEAFFGQGTRLTVV.

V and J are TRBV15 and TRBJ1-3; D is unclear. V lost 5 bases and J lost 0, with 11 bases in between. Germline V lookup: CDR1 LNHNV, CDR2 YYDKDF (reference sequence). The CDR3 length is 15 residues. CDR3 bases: TGTGCCACCAGCCCGAGACGGAGCTCTGGAAACACCATATATTTT. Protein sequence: CATSPRRSSGNTIYF.

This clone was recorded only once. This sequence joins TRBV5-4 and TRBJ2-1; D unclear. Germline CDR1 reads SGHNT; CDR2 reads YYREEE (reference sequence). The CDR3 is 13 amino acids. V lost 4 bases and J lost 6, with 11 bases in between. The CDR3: CASSPTRGNEQFF. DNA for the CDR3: TGTGCCAGCAGCCCCACCAGAGGCAATGAGCAGTTCTTC.